This entry is about one T cell receptor (beta chain). Per germline, CDR1 MDHEN and CDR2 SYDVKM. Trimming shortened V by 3 bases and J by 12 bases, and 17 bases separated the two germline ends. The CDR3 covers 13 residues. Vbeta (60) and Jbeta (13) primers were used in the PCR. Method: immunoSEQ multiplex PCR; TCRdb's copy keeps in-frame clones and lacks some. The sample yields 150,000 or so clones, about 83% seen once. The data belong to a study of cytomegalovirus exposure and HLA in healthy donors. The chain combines TRBV28 with TRBJ1-1; D is possibly TRBD1 (6 bases). What was sequenced was PBMCs. The receptor's source is a man aged 40-49 years in good health and CMV-seropositive. The CDR3 nucleotides read TGTGCCAGCAGTTTCCTCCGGGGGGGCGAAACTTTCTTT. This gives the protein CASSFLRGGETFF.